The next 25 T cell receptor beta chains were all read from a single sample in a study of T cell responses to AZD1222 COVID-19 vaccine. This table comes from immunoSEQ multiplex PCR, and its TCRdb copy is limited to in-frame clones, with some not included. The sample carries about 94,000 clones, around 89% recorded once. This material consisted of peripheral blood, taken 28 days after the second AZD1222 dose. The receptors derive from an adult who received the AZD1222 COVID-19 vaccine.

The chain recombines TRBV6-5 with TRBJ2-5; D perhaps matches TRBD2 (6 bases). This CDR3 is 13 amino acids long. Per germline, CDR1 MNHEY and CDR2 SVGAGI. V was shortened by 3 bases and J by 7 bases, with 12 bases between the two germline ends. The CDR3 DNA sequence: TGTGCCAGCAGTTATAGGAGGGAAGGGACCCAGTACTTC. This codes for CASSYRREGTQYF.

The genes are TRBV7-8 and TRBJ2-2; D call uncertain. This CDR3 contains 14 residues. CDR1 and CDR2 (germline): SGHVS, FQNEAQ. With 6 bases removed from V and 1 base from J, the gap between germline ends came to 9 bases. CDR3 sequence: CASSFTRNTGELFF. CDR3 in DNA: TGTGCCAGCAGTTTTACAAGGAACACCGGGGAGCTGTTTTTT.

The CDR3 region is CASSQGPGAGYTF. The CDR3 DNA reads as TGTGCCAGCAGCCAAGGACCCGGGGCCGGCTACACCTTC. The chain employs TRBV27 and TRBJ1-2; tentatively, D is TRBD1 (5 bases). The CDR3 loop spans 13 amino acids. Per the germline V gene, CDR1 is MNHEY and CDR2 is SMNVEV (reference sequence). V was pared by 6 bases and J by 8 bases, with 16 bases between.

This chain joins TRBV11-1 and TRBJ2-3; TRBD1 matches 7 bases. The germline CDR1 and CDR2 sequences are SGHAT and FQDESV (reference sequence). Trimming cost V 7 bases and J 3 bases; bases outside gene matches: 7. The CDR3 contains 14 residues. CDR3 nucleotide sequence: TGTGCCAGCACCTCTAGGGGGCGGACAGATACGCAGTATTTT. This sequence encodes CASTSRGRTDTQYF.

The DNA for the CDR3 is TGTGCCAGCAGCCCAGGACAGGGTAGACAGCCCCAGCATTTT. Its protein product is CASSPGQGRQPQHF. The chain has TRBV4-2 and TRBJ1-5; TRBD1 aligns across 8 bases. The CDR3 totals 14 residues. Germline values: CDR1 LGHNA, CDR2 YNFKEQ. The trim removed 4 bases at V and 7 bases at J, leaving 6 bases unmatched.

The chain links TRBV5-1 to TRBJ2-7, with 7 bases fitting TRBD1. Germline CDR1 reads SGHRS; CDR2 reads YFSETQ. The ends lost 0 bases at V and 6 bases at J; junction bases unmatched: 12. The CDR3 spans 16 residues. The DNA for the CDR3 is TGCGCCAGCAGCTTGGGTCTCGACAGGGTTAAAGGCGAGCAGTACTTC. Residues: CASSLGLDRVKGEQYF.

The chain joins TRBV7-3 to TRBJ2-5, with D possibly called TRBD1 or TRBD2 (6 bases each). The CDR3 runs to 14 residues. From germline, CDR1 is SGHTA and CDR2 FQGTGA. The germline V and J ends were trimmed by 5 bases and 3 bases, with 13 bases remaining between them. CDR3 sequence reads: CASSRGGSEETQYF. The CDR3 coding sequence is TGTGCCAGCAGCCGAGGGGGGTCTGAAGAGACCCAGTACTTC.

Here the CDR3 reads CASSLGQGKLNYGYTF. The CDR3 DNA is TGTGCCAGCAGTTTGGGACAGGGTAAGCTCAACTATGGCTACACCTTC. The chain couples TRBV28 to TRBJ1-2; 9 bases map to TRBD1. V lost 3 bases and J lost 2; bases outside the gene matches: 7. The germline CDR1 and CDR2 sequences are MDHEN and SYDVKM. The CDR3 length is 16 residues.

The chain joins TRBV5-4 to TRBJ1-1; 8 bases align to TRBD1. Losses at the gene ends were 6 bases for V and 4 bases for J; bases not matched to a gene: 8. Germline assignment: CDR1 SGHNT and CDR2 YYREEE (reference sequence). The CDR3 is made up of 14 amino acids. The DNA of the CDR3 is TGTGCCAGCAACCCAGCAGGGGGCAGCACTGAAGCTTTCTTT. Its translation is CASNPAGGSTEAFF.

The chain is built from TRBV12-3 or TRBV12-4 and TRBJ1-5; D is unresolved. With 2 bases removed from V and 2 bases from J, the gap between germline ends came to 4 bases. This CDR3 has 13 residues. Here the CDR3 reads CASSLSGNQPQHF. CDR3 bases: TGTGCCAGCAGTTTATCGGGCAATCAGCCCCAGCATTTT.

The V and J genes are TRBV4-2 and TRBJ1-6; the D gene is possibly TRBD1 (6 bases). Trimming pared 1 base from V and 10 bases from J, leaving 17 bases between. The CDR3 runs to 16 residues. CDR1 and CDR2 from the germline V gene are LGHNA and YNFKEQ. As DNA, the CDR3 is TGTGCCAGCAGCCAAGGCGGGGGGCGATGGGAATCACCCCTCCACTTT. Amino acid sequence: CASSQGGGRWESPLHF.

The CDR3 DNA reads as TGTGCCAGCAGCGTAGACCTCGGACAGAGCGGGATGAACACTGAAGCTTTCTTT. Its translation is CASSVDLGQSGMNTEAFF. The chain recombines TRBV9 with TRBJ1-1, with D perhaps matching TRBD1 (6 bases). V shed 0 bases and J shed 0 bases, with 18 bases lying between them. The CDR3 loop spans 18 amino acids. Germline CDR1 is SGDLS and CDR2 is YYNGEE.

The chain is built from TRBV4-3 and TRBJ2-7; 10 nucleotides agree with TRBD2. Germline CDR1 is LGHNA and CDR2 is YSLEER. This CDR3 has 14 amino acids. V shed 4 bases and J 4 bases; nucleotides not matched to a gene: 4. CDR3 sequence: CASSLLAGEYEQYF. CDR3 coding DNA: TGCGCCAGCAGCCTTCTAGCGGGGGAATACGAGCAGTACTTC.

V usage is TRBV5-1 and J usage is TRBJ2-2, with D unclear. The CDR3 sequence is 13 residues long. V was clipped by 3 bases and J by 9 bases, with 12 bases between them. CDR1 and CDR2 (germline): SGHRS, YFSETQ. This CDR3 reads CASSSDGSRELFF. The CDR3 DNA follows: TGCGCCAGCAGCTCGGACGGCTCCCGGGAGCTGTTTTTT.

This clone was seen only once. V usage is TRBV3-1 (or the pseudogene TRBV3-2) and J usage is TRBJ1-4; D is uncertain. Germline V CDR1 and CDR2: LGHDT, YNNKEL (reference sequence). The V gene lost 1 base and the J gene lost 7 bases, with 19 bases spanning the gap. The length of the CDR3 is 17 residues. CDR3 DNA sequence: TGTGCCAGCAGCCAAGGCGGACGCGCGGACCATGGTGAAAAACTGTTTTTT. Translated: CASSQGGRADHGEKLFF.

Regarding this clone: A read error may produce the germline difference seen at one junction end. The V and J genes are TRBV28 and TRBJ2-1; 11 bases are shared with TRBD2. Looked up from germline, CDR1 is MDHEN and CDR2 is SYDVKM. This CDR3 spans 15 amino acids. CDR3 amino acids: CASSLLETSGDDQFF. CDR3 in DNA: TGTGCCAGCAGTTTACTCGAGACTAGCGGGGATGACCAGTTCTTC.

The count of this clone is one. V gene TRBV6-6 combines with J gene TRBJ2-7; 7 nucleotides line up with TRBD2. CDR3 length: 18 amino acids. The germline V gene encodes CDR1 MNHNY and CDR2 SVGAGI (reference sequence). After removal of 5 bases from V and 4 bases from J, the junction contained 20 bases not matched to a gene. CDR3 protein: CASSPSGTERGGRYEQYF. The CDR3 DNA is TGTGCCAGCAGTCCTTCGGGCACCGAGCGGGGTGGCCGGTACGAGCAGTACTTC.

V gene TRBV29-1 combines with J gene TRBJ2-2; maybe TRBD1 (5 bases). The CDR3 spans 16 residues. The V and J ends lost 0 bases and 0 bases respectively, with 11 bases between them. CDR1 and CDR2 (germline): SQVTM, ANQGSEA. CDR3 residues: CSVEERQNTNTGELFF. The CDR3 DNA is TGCAGCGTTGAAGAACGACAGAATACGAACACCGGGGAGCTGTTTTTT.

This clone appeared a few times. The chain links TRBV9 to TRBJ1-5; TRBD1 might be the D (5 bases). V gave up 4 bases and J gave up 7 bases, with 9 bases separating them. Germline CDR1 and CDR2: SGDLS and YYNGEE. The CDR3 consists of 12 residues. The CDR3 sequence: CASSSGGQPQHF. CDR3 coding DNA: TGTGCCAGCAGCTCCGGGGGGCAGCCCCAGCATTTT.

This sequence joins TRBV14 and TRBJ1-2; D unresolved. Germline V gene lookup returns CDR1 SGHDN and CDR2 FVKESK. The V gene lost 1 base and the J gene lost 0 bases, with 9 bases spanning the gap. The CDR3 consists of 15 residues. The chain's CDR3 is CASSQVAGANYGYTF. DNA for the CDR3: TGTGCCAGCAGCCAAGTGGCAGGAGCTAACTATGGCTACACCTTC.

As concerns this clone: One end of the junction does not line up with germline, which may come from a read error. This sequence joins TRBV6-9 and TRBJ1-6; D is unclear. Per the germline V gene, CDR1 is MNHGY and CDR2 is SVAAGI. This CDR3 is 13 amino acids long. CDR3 in amino acids: CASSYVWDSSLHF. Written as DNA, the CDR3 is TGTGCCAGCAGTTATGTTTGGGATTCATCCCTCCACTTT.

This clone was detected once. The rearrangement uses TRBV5-1 and TRBJ2-1, with 16 positions matching TRBD2. Germline values: CDR1 SGHRS, CDR2 YFSETQ. The CDR3 contains 14 residues. V was pared by 4 bases and J by 12 bases, with 4 bases of the junction left unmatched. The DNA of the CDR3 is TGCGCCAGCAGCGCGGGACTAGCGGGAGGGATGCAGTTCTTC. Translated, it gives CASSAGLAGGMQFF.

The chain uses TRBV7-2 and TRBJ1-3; unclear D gene. The CDR3 runs 15 residues. V was shortened by 1 base and J by 4 bases, with 11 bases between the two germline ends. Germline CDR1 is SGHTA and CDR2 is FQGNSA. CDR3 nucleotides: TGTGCCAGCAGCTTAGAGTCCGGCAGAGGAAACACCATATATTTT. It is translated as CASSLESGRGNTIYF.

The gene calls are TRBV10-3 and TRBJ1-5; TRBD1 aligns across 7 bases. This CDR3 has 14 residues. Germline V gene data show CDR1 as ENHRY and CDR2 as SYGVKD. V lost 0 bases to trimming and J lost 4 bases; unmatched junction nucleotides: 0. CDR3 coding DNA: TGTGCCATCAGTGAGTCGACAGGGAATCAGCCCCAGCATTTT. It encodes CAISESTGNQPQHF.

The genes are TRBV7-9 and TRBJ1-1; no firm D call. Trimming removed 1 base at V and 1 base at J, with 10 bases between. This CDR3 is built from 15 residues. CDR1 is SEHNR and CDR2 is FQNEAQ in the germline V gene (reference sequence). In DNA form, the CDR3 reads TGTGCCAGCAGCTTAGAGCGGACCGCGAACACTGAAGCTTTCTTT. Encoded protein: CASSLERTANTEAFF.